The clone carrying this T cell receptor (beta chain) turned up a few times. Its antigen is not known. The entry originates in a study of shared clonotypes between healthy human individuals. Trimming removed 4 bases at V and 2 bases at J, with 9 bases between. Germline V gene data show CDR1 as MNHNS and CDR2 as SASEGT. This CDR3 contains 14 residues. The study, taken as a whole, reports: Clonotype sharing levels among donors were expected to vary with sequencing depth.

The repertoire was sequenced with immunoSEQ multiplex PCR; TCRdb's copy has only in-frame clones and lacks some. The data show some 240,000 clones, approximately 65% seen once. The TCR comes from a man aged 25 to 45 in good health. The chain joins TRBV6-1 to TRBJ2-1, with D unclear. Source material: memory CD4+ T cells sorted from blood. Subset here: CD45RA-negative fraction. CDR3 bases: TGTGCCAGCAGTGTAACAGCTACCTACAATGAGCAGTTCTTC. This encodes CASSVTATYNEQFF.